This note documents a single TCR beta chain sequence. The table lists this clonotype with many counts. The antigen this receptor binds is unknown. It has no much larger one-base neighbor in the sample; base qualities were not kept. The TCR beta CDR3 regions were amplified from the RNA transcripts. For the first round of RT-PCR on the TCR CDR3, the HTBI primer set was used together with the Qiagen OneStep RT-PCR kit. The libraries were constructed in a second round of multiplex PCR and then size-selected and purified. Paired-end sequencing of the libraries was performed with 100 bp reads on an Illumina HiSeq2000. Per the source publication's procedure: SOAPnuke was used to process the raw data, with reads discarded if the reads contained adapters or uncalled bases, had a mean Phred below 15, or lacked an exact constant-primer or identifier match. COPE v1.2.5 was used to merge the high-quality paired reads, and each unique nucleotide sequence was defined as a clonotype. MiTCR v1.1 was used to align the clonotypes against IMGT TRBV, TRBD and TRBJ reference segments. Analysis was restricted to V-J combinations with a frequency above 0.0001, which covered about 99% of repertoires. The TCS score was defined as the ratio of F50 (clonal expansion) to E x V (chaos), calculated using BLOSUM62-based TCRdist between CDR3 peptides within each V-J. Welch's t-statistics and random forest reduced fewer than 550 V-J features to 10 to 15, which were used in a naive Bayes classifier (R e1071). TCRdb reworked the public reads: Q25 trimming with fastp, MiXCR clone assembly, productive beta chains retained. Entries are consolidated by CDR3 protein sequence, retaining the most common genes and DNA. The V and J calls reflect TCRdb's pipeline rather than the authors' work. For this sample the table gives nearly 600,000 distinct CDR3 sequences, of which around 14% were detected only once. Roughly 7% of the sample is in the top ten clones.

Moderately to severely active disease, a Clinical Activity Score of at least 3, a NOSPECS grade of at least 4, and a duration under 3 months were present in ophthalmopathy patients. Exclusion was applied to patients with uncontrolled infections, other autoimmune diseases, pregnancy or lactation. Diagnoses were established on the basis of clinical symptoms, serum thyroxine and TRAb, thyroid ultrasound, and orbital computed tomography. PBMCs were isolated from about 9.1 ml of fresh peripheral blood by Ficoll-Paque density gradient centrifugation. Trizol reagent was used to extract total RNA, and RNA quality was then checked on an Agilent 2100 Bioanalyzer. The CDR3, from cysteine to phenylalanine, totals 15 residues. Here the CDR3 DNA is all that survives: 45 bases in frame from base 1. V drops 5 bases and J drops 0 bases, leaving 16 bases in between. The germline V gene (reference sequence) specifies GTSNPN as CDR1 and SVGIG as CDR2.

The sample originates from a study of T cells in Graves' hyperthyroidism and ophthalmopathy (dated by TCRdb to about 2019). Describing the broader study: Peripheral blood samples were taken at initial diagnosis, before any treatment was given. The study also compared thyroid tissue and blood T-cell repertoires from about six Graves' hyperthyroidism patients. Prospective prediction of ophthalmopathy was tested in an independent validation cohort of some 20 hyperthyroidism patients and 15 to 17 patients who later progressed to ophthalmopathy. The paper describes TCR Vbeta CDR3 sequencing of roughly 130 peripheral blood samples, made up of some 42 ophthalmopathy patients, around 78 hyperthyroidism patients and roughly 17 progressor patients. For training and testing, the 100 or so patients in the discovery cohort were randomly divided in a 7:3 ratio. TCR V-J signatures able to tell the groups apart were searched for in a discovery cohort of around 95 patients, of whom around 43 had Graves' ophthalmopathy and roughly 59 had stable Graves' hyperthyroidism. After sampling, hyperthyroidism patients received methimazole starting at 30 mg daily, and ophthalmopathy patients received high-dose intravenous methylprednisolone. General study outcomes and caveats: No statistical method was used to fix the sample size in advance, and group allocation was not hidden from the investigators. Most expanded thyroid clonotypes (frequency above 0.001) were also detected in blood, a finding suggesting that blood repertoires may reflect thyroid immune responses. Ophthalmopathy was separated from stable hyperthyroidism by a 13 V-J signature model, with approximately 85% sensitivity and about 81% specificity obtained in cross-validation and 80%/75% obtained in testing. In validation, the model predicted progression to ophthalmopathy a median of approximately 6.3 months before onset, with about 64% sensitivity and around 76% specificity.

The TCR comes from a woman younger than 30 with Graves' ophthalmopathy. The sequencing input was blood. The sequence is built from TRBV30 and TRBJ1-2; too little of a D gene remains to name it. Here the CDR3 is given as CAWWAPHKANYGYTF. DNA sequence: TGTGCCTGGTGGGCACCTCACAAAGCTAACTATGGCTACACCTTC.